This TCR beta chain was captured in a study of T cells in Graves' hyperthyroidism and ophthalmopathy. Whole-study context: Peripheral blood samples were taken at initial diagnosis, prior to any treatment.

Researchers amplified the TCR beta CDR3 regions from RNA transcripts. First-round RT-PCR with HTBI primers amplified the TCR CDR3 region. MiXCR was run by TCRdb on the multiplex PCR reads, yielding one entry per CDR3 protein. The sample consists of approximately 590,000 distinct CDR3 sequences, 15% to 19% of them appearing once. Hyperthyroidism, newly diagnosed and lasting under 2 months, affected patients aged 18 to 65. Sequencing was performed on blood. This receptor was identified in a woman in her twenties or thirties with Graves' hyperthyroidism.

CDR3 residues: CASRDLRSYNEQFF. The CDR3 DNA is TGTGCCAGCAGGGACCTCCGATCCTACAATGAGCAGTTCTTC. The chain recombines TRBV25-1 with TRBJ2-1; D not certain. Germline CDR1 reads MGHDK; CDR2 reads SYGVNS. V lost 6 bases and J 1 base, leaving 10 bases between the germline ends. CDR3 size: 14 residues.